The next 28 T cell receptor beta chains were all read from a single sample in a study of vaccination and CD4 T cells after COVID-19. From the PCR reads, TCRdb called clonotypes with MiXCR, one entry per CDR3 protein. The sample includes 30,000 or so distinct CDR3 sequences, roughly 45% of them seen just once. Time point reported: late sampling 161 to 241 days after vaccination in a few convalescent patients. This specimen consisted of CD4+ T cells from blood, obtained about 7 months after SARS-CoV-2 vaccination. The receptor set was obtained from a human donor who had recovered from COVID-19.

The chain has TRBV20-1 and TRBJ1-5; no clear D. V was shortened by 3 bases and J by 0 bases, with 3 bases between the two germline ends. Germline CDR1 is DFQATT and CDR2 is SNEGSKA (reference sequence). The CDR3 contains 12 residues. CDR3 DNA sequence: TGCAGTGCTAGCCATAGCAATCAGCCCCAGCATTTT. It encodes CSASHSNQPQHF.

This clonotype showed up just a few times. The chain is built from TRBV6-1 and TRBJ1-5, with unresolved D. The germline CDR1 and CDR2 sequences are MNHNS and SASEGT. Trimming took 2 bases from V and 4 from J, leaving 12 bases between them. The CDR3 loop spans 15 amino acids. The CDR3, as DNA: TGTGCCAGCAGTGAATCTCTGCAGCCAAATCAGCCCCAGCATTTT. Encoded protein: CASSESLQPNQPQHF.

The CDR3 loop is CASSFPSRVETQYF. The DNA of the CDR3 is TGTGCCAGCAGTTTCCCCAGCAGGGTAGAGACCCAGTACTTC. This sequence joins TRBV12-3 or TRBV12-4 and TRBJ2-5; D is perhaps TRBD1 (5 bases). The CDR3 runs to 14 residues. V was shortened by 3 bases and J by 4 bases, with 12 bases between the two germline ends.

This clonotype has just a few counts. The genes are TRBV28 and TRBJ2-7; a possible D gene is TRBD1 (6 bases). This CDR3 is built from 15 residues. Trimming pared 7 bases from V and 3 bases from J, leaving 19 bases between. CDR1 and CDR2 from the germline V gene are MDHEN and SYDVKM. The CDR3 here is CASTKTRGQSYEQYF. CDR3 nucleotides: TGTGCCAGCACCAAAACTAGAGGACAGAGCTACGAGCAGTACTTC. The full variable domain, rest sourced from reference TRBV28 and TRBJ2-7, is DVKVTQSSRYLVKRTGEKVFLECVQDMDHENMFWYRQDPGLGLRLIYFSYDVKMKEKGDIPEGYSVSREKKERFSLILESASTNQTSMYLCASTKTRGQSYEQYFGPGTRLTVT.

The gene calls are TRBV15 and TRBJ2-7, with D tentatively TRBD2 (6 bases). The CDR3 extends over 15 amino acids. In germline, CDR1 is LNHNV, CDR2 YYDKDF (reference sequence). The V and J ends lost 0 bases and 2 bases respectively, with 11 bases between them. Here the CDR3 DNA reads TGTGCCACCAGCAGAGATCGGGGGATCCCCTACGAGCAGTACTTC. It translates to CATSRDRGIPYEQYF.

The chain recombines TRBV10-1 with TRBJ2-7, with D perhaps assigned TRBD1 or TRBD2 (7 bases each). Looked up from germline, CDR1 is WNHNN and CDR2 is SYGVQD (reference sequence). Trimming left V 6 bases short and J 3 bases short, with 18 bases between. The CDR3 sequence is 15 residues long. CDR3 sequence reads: CASSGQGGRRYEQYF. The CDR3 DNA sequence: TGCGCCAGCAGCGGTCAGGGGGGGCGCCGCTACGAGCAGTACTTC.

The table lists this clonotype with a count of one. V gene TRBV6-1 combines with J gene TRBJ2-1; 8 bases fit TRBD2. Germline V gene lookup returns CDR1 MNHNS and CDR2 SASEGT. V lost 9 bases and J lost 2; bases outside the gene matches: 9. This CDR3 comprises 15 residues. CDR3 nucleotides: TGTGCCAGTAATAGCGGGACCCGTACCTACAATGAGCAGTTCTTC. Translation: CASNSGTRTYNEQFF.

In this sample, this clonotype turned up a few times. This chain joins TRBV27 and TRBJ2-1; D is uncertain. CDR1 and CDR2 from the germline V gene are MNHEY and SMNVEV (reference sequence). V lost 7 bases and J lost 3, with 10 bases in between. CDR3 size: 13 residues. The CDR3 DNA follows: TGTGCCAGCACCCGCCAGGACTACAATGAGCAGTTCTTC. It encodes CASTRQDYNEQFF.

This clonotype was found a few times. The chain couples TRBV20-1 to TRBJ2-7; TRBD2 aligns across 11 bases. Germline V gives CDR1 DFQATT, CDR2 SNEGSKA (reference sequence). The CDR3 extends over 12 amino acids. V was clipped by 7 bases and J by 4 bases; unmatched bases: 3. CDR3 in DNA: TGCAGTGTGGGACTAGCGGAATACGAGCAGTACTTC. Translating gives CSVGLAEYEQYF.

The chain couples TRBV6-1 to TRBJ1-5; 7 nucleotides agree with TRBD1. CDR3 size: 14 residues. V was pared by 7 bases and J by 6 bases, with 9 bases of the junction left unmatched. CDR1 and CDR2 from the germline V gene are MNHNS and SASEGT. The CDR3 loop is CASTRRGLGQPQHF. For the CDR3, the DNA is TGTGCCAGCACTAGAAGGGGGCTGGGTCAGCCCCAGCATTTT.

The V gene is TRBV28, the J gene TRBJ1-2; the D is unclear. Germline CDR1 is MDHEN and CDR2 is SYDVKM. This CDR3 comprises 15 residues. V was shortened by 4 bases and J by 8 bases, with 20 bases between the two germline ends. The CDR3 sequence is CASSWAREPRVGYTF. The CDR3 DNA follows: TGTGCCAGCAGTTGGGCCAGAGAACCTCGTGTGGGCTACACCTTC.

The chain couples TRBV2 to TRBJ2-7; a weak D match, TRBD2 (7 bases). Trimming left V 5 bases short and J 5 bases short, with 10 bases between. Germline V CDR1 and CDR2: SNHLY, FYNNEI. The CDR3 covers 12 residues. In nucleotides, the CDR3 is TGTGCCAGCAGTAAGGGGGGGGACGAGCAGTACTTC. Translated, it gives CASSKGGDEQYF.

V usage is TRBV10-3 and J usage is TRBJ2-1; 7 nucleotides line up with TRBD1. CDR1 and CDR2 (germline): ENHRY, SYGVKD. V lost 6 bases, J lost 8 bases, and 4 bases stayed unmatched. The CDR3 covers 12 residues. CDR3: CAIRRGRDEQFF. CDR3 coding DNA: TGTGCCATCAGGAGGGGGCGCGATGAGCAGTTCTTC.

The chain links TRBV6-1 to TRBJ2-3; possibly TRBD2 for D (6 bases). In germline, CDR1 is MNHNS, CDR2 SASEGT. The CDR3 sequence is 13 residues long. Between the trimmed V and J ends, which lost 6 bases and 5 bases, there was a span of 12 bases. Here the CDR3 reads CASSGGEGDTQYF. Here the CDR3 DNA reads TGTGCCAGCAGCGGAGGGGAAGGAGATACGCAGTATTTT.

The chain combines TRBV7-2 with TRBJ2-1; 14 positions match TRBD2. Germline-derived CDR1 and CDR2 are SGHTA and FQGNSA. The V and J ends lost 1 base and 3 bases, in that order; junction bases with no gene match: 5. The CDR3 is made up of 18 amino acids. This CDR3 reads CASSLGGLAGVGYNEQFF. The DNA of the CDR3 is TGTGCCAGCAGCTTAGGGGGACTAGCGGGAGTGGGCTACAATGAGCAGTTCTTC.

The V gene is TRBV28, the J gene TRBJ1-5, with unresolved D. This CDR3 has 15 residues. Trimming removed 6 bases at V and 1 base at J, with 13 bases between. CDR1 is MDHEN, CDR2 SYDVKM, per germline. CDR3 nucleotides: TGTGCCAGCAGCGAGGGCCTTTACAGCAATCAGCCCCAGCATTTT. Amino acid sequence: CASSEGLYSNQPQHF.

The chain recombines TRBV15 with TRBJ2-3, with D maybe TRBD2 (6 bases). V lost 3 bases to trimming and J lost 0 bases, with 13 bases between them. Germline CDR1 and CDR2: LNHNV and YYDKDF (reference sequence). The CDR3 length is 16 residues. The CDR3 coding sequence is TGTGCCACCAGCAGGGGGGGAAGCGGGAGCACAGATACGCAGTATTTT. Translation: CATSRGGSGSTDTQYF.

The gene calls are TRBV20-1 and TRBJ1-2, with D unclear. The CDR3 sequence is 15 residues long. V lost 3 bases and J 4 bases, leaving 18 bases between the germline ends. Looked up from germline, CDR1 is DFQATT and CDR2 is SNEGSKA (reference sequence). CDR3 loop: CSARATGQNFYGYTF. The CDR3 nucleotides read TGCAGTGCTAGGGCCACCGGGCAAAATTTCTATGGCTACACCTTC.

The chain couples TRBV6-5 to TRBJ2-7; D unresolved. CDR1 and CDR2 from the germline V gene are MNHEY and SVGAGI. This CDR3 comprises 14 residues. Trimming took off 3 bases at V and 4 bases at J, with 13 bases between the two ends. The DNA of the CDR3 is TGTGCCAGCAGTTATGACTCCCAAACTTACGAGCAGTACTTC. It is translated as CASSYDSQTYEQYF.

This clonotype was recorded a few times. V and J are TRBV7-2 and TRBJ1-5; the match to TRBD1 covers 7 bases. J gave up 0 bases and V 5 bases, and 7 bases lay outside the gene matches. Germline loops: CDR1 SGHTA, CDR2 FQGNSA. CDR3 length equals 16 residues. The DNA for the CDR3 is TGTGCCAGCAGCCCCGGGACAGCTTATAGCAATCAGCCCCAGCATTTT. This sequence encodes CASSPGTAYSNQPQHF.

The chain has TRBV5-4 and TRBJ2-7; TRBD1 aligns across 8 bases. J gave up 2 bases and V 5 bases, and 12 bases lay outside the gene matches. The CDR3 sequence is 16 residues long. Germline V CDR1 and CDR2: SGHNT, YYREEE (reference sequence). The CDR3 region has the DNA TGTGCCAGCAGTTTTCCGGGACAGGAGCAAGCCTACGAGCAGTACTTC. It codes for CASSFPGQEQAYEQYF.

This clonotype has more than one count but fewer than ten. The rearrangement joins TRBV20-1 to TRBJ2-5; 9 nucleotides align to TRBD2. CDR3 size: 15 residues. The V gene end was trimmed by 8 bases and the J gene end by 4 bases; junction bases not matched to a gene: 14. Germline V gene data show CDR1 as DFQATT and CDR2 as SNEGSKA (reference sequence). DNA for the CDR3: TGCAGTCCAGAGAGTCGGGCGGGAGGGGGAGAGACCCAGTACTTC. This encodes CSPESRAGGGETQYF.

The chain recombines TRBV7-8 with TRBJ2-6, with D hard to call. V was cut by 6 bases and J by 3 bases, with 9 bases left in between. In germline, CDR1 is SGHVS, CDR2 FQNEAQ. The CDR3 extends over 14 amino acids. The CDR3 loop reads CASSSPIGANVLTF. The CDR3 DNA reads TGTGCCAGCAGTTCCCCAATTGGGGCCAACGTCCTGACTTTC.

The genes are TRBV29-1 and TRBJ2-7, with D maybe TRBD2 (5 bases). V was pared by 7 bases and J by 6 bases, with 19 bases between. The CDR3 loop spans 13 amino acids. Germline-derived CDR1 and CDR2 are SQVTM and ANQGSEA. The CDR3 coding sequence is TGCAGCGCCCTGGTGACCGGGATGGGCGAGCAGTACTTC. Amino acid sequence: CSALVTGMGEQYF.

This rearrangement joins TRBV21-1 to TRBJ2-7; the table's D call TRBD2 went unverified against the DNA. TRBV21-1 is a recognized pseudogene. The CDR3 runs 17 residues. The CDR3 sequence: CASSKAPLLAGVVEQYF. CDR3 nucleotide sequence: TGTGCCAGCAGCAAAGCTCCTCTACTAGCGGGAGTTGTAGAGCAGTACTTC.

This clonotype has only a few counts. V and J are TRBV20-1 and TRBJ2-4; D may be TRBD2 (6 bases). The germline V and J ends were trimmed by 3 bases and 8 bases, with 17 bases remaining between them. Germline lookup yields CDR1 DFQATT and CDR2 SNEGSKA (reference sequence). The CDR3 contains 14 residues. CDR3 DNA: TGCAGTGCTAGTGGCCCCATCGGGAGTGACATTCAGTACTTC. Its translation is CSASGPIGSDIQYF.

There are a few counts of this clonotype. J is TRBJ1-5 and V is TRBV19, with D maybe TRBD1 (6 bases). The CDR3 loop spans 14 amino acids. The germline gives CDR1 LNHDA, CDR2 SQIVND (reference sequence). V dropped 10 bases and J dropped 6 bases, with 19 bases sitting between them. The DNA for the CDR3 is TGTGCCACCCGAGAGGGGGGGCAGGGTCAGCCCCAGCATTTT. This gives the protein CATREGGQGQPQHF.

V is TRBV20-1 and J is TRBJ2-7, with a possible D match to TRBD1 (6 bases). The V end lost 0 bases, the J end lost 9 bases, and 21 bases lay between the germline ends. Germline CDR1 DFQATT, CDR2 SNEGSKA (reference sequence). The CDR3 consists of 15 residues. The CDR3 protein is CSARDGNRVDIGQYF. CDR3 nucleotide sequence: TGCAGTGCTAGAGATGGTAACAGGGTAGATATTGGGCAGTACTTC.